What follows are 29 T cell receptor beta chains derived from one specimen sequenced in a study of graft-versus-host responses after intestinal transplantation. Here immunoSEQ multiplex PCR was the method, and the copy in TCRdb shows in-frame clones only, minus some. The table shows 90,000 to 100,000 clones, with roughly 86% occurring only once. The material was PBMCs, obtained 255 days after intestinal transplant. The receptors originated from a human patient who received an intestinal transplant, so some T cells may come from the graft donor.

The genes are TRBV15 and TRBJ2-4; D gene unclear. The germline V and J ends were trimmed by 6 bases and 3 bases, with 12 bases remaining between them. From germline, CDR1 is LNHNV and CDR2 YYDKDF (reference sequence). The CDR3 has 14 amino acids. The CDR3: CATSEAGNKNIQYF. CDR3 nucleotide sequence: TGTGCCACCAGTGAGGCAGGTAACAAAAACATTCAGTACTTC.

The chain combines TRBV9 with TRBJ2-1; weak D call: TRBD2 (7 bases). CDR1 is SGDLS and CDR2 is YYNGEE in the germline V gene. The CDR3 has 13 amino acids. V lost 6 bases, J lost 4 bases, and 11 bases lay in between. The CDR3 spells CASNRGGYNEQFF. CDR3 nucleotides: TGTGCCAGCAATAGGGGGGGTTACAATGAGCAGTTCTTC.

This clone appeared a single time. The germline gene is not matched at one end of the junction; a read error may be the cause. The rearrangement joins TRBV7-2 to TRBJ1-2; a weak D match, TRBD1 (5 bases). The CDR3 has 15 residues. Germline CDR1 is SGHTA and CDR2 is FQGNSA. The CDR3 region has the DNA TGTGCCAGCAGCCTCGGCACAGGCCATAACCATGGCTACACCTTC. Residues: CASSLGTGHNHGYTF.

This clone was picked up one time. As DNA, the CDR3 is TGTGCCAGCAGTTCCGTGGGACGGCGAAATGAAAAACTGTTTTTT. It specifies CASSSVGRRNEKLFF. The chain links TRBV28 to TRBJ1-4, with D possibly being TRBD1 (5 bases). Germline V gene sequence: CDR1 MDHEN, CDR2 SYDVKM. V shed 4 bases and J shed 5 bases, with 14 bases lying between them. The CDR3 contains 15 residues.

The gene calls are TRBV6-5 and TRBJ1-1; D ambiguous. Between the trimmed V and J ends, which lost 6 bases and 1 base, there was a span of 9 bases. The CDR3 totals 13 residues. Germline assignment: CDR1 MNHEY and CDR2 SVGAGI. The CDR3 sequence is CASSPNPNTEAFF. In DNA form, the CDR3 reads TGTGCCAGCAGCCCCAACCCGAACACTGAAGCTTTCTTT.

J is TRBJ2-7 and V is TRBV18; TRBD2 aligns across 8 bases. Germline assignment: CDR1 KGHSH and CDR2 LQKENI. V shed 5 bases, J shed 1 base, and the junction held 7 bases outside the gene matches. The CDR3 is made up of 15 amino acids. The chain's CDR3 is CASSASGPPSYEQYF. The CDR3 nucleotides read TGTGCCAGCTCAGCTAGCGGGCCCCCTTCCTACGAGCAGTACTTC.

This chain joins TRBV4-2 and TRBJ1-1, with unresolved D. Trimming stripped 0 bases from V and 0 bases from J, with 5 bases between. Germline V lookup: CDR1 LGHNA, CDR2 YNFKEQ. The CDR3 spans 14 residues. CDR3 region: CASSQEGLNTEAFF. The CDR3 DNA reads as TGTGCCAGCAGCCAAGAAGGGCTGAACACTGAAGCTTTCTTT.

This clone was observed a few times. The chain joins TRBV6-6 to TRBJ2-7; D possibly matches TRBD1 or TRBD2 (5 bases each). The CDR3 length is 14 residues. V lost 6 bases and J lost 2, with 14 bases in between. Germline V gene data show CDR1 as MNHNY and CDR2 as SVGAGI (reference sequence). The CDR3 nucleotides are TGTGCCAGCAGCCACGGGGACGTAGCCTACGAGCAGTACTTC. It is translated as CASSHGDVAYEQYF.

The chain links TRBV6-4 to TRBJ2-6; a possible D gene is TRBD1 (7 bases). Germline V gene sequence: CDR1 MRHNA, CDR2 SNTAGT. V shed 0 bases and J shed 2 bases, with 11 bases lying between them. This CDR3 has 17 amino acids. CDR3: CASSDSGRGAGANVLTF. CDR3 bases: TGTGCCAGCAGTGACTCGGGCAGGGGGGCTGGGGCCAACGTCCTGACTTTC.

CDR3 residues: CASSQTYGTSIYEQYF. CDR3 sequence (DNA): TGTGCCAGCAGCCAAACTTACGGGACTAGTATCTACGAGCAGTACTTC. V gene TRBV28 combines with J gene TRBJ2-7; TRBD2 aligns across 8 bases. The CDR3 is 16 residues long. The germline gives CDR1 MDHEN, CDR2 SYDVKM. Trimming took 6 bases from V and 3 from J; bases not matched to a gene: 13.

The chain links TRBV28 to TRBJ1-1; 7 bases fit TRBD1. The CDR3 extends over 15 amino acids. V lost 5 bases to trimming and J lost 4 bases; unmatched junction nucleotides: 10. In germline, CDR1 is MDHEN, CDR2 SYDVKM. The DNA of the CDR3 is TGTGCCAGCAGTGCGAACAGGGGCGCGAGCACTGAAGCTTTCTTT. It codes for CASSANRGASTEAFF.

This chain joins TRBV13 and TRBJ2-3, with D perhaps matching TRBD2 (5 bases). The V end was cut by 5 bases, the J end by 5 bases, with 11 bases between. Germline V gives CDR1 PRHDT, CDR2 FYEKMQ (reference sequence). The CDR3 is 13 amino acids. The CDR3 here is CASSEYGRDTQYF. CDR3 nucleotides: TGTGCCAGCAGCGAATATGGGAGAGATACGCAGTATTTT.

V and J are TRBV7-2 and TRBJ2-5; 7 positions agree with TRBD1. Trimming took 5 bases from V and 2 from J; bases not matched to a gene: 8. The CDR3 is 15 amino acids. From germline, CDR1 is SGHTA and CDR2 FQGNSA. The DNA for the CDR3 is TGTGCCAGCAGCATGTGGACAGGAATACAAGAGACCCAGTACTTC. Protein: CASSMWTGIQETQYF.

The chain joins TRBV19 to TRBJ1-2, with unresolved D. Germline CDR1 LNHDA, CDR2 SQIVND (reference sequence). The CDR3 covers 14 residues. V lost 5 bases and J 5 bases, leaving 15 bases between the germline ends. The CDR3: CASSPGISGYGYTF. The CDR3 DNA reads TGTGCCAGTAGTCCTGGAATTTCGGGGTATGGCTACACCTTC.

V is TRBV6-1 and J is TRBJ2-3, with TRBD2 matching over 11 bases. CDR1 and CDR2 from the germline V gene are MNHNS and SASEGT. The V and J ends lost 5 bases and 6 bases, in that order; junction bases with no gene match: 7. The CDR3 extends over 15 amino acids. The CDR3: CASSPASGGPDTQYF. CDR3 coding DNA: TGTGCCAGCAGTCCGGCTAGCGGGGGGCCTGATACGCAGTATTTT.

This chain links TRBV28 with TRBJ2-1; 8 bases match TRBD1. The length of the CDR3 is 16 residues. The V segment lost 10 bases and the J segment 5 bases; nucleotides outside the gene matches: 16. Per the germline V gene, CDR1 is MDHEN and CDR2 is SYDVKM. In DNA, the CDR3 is TGTGCCACCGGTTCCACCGGGGGACAGGACAACAATGAGCAGTTCTTC. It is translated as CATGSTGGQDNNEQFF.

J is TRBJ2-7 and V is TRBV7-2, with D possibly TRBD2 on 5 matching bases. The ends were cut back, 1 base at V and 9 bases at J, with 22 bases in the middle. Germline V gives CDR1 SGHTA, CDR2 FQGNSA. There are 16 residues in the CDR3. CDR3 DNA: TGTGCCAGCAGCTTAGACGGTCGAGCGGCCTCTTCCGGGCAGTACTTC. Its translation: CASSLDGRAASSGQYF.

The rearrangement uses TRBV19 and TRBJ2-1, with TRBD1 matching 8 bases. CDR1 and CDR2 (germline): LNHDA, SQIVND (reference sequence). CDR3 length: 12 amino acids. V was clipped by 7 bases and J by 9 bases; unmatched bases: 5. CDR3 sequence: CASNFGQGEQFF. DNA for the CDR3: TGTGCCAGTAATTTCGGACAGGGTGAGCAGTTCTTC.

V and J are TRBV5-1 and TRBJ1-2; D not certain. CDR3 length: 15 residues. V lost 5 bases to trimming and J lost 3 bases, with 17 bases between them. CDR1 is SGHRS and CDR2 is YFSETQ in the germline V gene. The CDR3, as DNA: TGCGCCAGCAGGGTTGAAGCTGGGGTGGACTATGGCTACACCTTC. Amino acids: CASRVEAGVDYGYTF.

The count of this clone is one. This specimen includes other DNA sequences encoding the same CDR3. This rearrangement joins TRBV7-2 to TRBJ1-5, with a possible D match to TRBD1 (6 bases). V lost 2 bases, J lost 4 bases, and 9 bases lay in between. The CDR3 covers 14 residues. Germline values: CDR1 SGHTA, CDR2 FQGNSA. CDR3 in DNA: TGTGCCAGCAGCTTAACAGGGTCGAATCAGCCCCAGCATTTT. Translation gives CASSLTGSNQPQHF.

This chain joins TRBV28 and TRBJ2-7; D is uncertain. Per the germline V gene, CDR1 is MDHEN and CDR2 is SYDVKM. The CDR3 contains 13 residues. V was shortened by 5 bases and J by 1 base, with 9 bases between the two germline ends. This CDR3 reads CASSPGSSYEQYF. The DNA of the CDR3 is TGTGCCAGCAGTCCAGGATCATCCTACGAGCAGTACTTC.

CDR3 sequence (DNA): TGTGCCAGCATGGGGACTAGCGGGGGGGCGGACACCCAGTACTTC. It is translated as CASMGTSGGADTQYF. This chain links TRBV7-2 with TRBJ2-5; 16 positions match TRBD2. Trimming cost V 7 bases and J 8 bases; bases outside gene matches: 7. The CDR3 consists of 15 residues. CDR1 is SGHTA, CDR2 FQGNSA, per germline.

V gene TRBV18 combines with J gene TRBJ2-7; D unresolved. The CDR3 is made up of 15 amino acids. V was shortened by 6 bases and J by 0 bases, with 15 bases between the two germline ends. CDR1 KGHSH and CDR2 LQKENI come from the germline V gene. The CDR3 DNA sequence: TGTGCCAGCTCTCAGGTTGGGTCGAGCTCCTACGAGCAGTACTTC. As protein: CASSQVGSSSYEQYF.

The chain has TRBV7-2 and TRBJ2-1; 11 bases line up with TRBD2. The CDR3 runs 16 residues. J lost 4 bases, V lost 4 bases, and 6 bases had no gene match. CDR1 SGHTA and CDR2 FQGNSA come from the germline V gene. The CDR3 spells CASSSLTSGVYNEQFF. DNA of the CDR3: TGTGCCAGCAGCTCACTGACTAGCGGGGTGTACAATGAGCAGTTCTTC.

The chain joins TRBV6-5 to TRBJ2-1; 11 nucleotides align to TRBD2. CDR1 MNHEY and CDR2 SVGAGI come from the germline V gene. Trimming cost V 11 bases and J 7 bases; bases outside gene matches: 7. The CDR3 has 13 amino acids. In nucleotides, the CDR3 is TGTGCCGCCTTAGCGGGAGGGCGGAATGAGCAGTTCTTC. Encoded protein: CAALAGGRNEQFF.

CDR3 sequence reads: CASSFPSTNQETQYF. CDR3 bases: TGTGCCAGCAGCTTCCCTTCGACTAACCAAGAGACCCAGTACTTC. This rearrangement joins TRBV28 to TRBJ2-5, with TRBD2 as a possible D gene (5 bases). The V end was cut by 6 bases, the J end by 0 bases, with 14 bases between. CDR3 length: 15 residues. Germline lookup yields CDR1 MDHEN and CDR2 SYDVKM.

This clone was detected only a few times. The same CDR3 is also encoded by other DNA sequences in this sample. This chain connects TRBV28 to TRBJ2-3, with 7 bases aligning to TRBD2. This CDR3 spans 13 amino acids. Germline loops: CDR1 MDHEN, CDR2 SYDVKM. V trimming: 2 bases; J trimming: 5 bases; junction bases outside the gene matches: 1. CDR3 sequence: CASSLAGEDTQYF. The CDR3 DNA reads TGTGCCAGCAGTTTAGCGGGGGAAGATACGCAGTATTTT.

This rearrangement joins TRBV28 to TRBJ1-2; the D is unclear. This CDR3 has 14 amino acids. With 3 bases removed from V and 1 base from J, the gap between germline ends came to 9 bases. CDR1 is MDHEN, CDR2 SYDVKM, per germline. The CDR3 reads CASSFHTFNYGYTF. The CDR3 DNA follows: TGTGCCAGCAGTTTCCACACTTTTAACTATGGCTACACCTTC.

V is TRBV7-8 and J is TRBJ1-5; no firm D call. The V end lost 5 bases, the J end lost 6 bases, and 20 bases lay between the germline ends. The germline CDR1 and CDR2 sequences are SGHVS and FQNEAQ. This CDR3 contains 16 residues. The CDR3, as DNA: TGTGCCAGCAGCCCATACCCTGCAGGCGAACCTCAGCCCCAGCATTTT. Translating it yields CASSPYPAGEPQPQHF.